This TCR beta chain is drawn from a study of shared clonotypes between healthy human individuals. The V gene lost 8 bases and the J gene lost 1 base, with 5 bases spanning the gap. This CDR3 spans 11 amino acids. From germline, CDR1 is MNHEY and CDR2 SVGAGI. Study results and limitations: A handful of donors showed sharing of approximately 5% of naive CD4 clonotypes. The study sampled only blood, and tissue repertoires likely differ.

In regard to this clone: The antigen is unknown. Other DNA sequences in this sample translate to the same CDR3.

CD8 cells classed as naive were CD45RO-negative and positively selected for CCR7, excluding terminally differentiated effector memory CD45RA+ cells. In the original analysis: As immunoSEQ supplied junction-only sequences (without quality scores), filtering differed. The data were produced by immunoSEQ multiplex PCR, yet TCRdb's version contains in-frame clones alone and is incomplete. D and trimming were read from the DNA, whereas the V and J calls and clone size are those reported in that table. Of some 1,900,000 clones listed, around 96% are singletons. The sequence was collected from a man between 18 and 35 years old in good health. The chain recombines TRBV6-5 with TRBJ1-1, with D perhaps matching TRBD1 (5 bases). The sequenced material came from naive CD8+ T cells sorted from blood. CDR3 region: CASQGNTEAFF. The CDR3 nucleotides are TGTGCCAGCCAGGGGAACACTGAAGCTTTCTTT.